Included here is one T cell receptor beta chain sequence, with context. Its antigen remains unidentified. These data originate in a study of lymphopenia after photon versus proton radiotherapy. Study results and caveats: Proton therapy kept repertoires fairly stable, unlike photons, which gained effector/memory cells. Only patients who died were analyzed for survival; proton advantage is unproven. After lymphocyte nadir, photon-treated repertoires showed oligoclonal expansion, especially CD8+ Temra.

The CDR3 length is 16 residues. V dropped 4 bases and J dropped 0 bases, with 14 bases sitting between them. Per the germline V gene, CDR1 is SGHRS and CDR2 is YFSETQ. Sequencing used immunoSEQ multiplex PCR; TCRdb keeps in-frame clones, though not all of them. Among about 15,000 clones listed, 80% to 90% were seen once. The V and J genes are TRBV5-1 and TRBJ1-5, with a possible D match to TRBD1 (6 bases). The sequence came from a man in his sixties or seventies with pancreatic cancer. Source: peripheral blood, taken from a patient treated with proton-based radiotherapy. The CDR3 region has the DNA TGCGCCAGCAGCGCAGGGGACCCAAATAGCAATCAGCCCCAGCATTTT. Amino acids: CASSAGDPNSNQPQHF.